This T cell receptor (beta chain) comes out of a study of molecular identifiers for immune sequencing clone quantification listed by TCRdb under 2018. Looking at the study overall: For a replicate experiment, RNA from approximately 20,000 or 100,000 naive CD8 T cells was divided into five aliquots, of which four were sequenced. This methods study benchmarked molecular-identifier clustering-based TCR repertoire sequencing (MIDCIRS) and TCR RNA copy counting, using CD8 T cells to do so.

Here is what the overall study found, with its caveats: The sizes of highly expanded clones could end up underestimated when identical TCR molecules share a barcode. In CMV-specific effector cells, over 99% of molecules were held by clones above 20 RNA copies, whereas under 1% of molecules were held by such clones in naive cells. Spiked-in Jurkat TCR RNA (around nine copies' worth), which is not part of the donor repertoire, was contained in the naive libraries. Even against a background of some 1 million naive CD8 T cells, spiked-in Jurkat TCR RNA amounting to a single cell's worth was reported to be detectable. Modeling estimated around 3 recovered TCR RNA copies per cell, compared with about 10 by digital PCR, which implies roughly 30% capture efficiency. When barcode sub-clustering was not used, chimeric consensus sequences inflated TCR diversity, with chimeras reaching as high as 47%.

Libraries of naive CD8 T cells were built from anywhere between about 18,000 and 1,000,000 sorted cells, with 10%, 30% or 50% of the purified RNA used. Naive CD8 T cells were FACS-sorted as CD8+CD4-CCR7+CD45RA+ on a BD FACSAria II into RLT Plus buffer. To test detection sensitivity, Jurkat RNA equivalent to more than 8 TCR copies was spiked into samples of about 17,000-1,100,000 naive CD8 T cells. Enrichment of CD8 T cells was performed with RosetteSep CD8+ T Cell Enrichment Cocktail and Ficoll-Paque, after which ACK red cell lysis was carried out. At the junction V is shortened by 0 bases and J by 0 bases; bases outside the gene matches: 0. CDR3 length: 16 amino acids, cysteine to phenylalanine. Kept here is only the CDR3 DNA, which spans 48 bases and is read in frame from base 1. The germline V gene (reference sequence) specifies PRHDT as CDR1 and FYEKMQ as CDR2. To note about this clonotype: There is no known antigen for this receptor. No much larger clone is present one base from it, and per-base qualities are unavailable.

Library preparation used PCR. TCRdb shows the sequencer as NextSeq 500. Bulk TCR libraries were generated as previously described, with the TCR primers listed in Table S5 used. Purification of total RNA was performed with the Qiagen AllPrep DNA/RNA kit. Before analysis, reads from multiple sequencing runs of one library were combined. Under the source paper's analysis protocol: Reads were retained only if their TCR constant sequence matched exactly, and those retained reads were trimmed to 150 nt and grouped according to their 12-nt molecular barcodes. Within each barcode group, reads were sub-clustered at a 15% Levenshtein threshold, and quality-weighted consensus sequences were built per RNA molecule. Non-functional sequences were removed, as were lower-count sequences one edit away from another. Barcode sub-clusters with fewer than 20% of the maximum read count were removed, based on fitting two negative binomial distributions. TCRdb reprocessing: public reads trimmed at Q25 with fastp, clones called with MiXCR, in-frame beta chains kept. Entries are consolidated by CDR3 protein sequence, retaining the most common genes and DNA. The V and J calls and clone size come from TCRdb's table, not from the authors' own analysis. The sample includes approximately 100,000 distinct CDR3 sequences, with around a third observed a single time. The leading ten clones occupy less than 5.5% of the sample.

The chain is encoded by TRBV13 joined to TRBJ2-5; TRBD2 fits 11 bases in the junction. Sequences were obtained from naive CD8+ T cells from blood, with Jurkat cell RNA spiked in. In the paper's terms, the cell subset or site label means: FACS-sorted CD8+CD4-CCR7+CD45RA+ naive T cells. This TCR was recovered from a human donor in good health. Some libraries in this study had Jurkat cell RNA spiked in. The CDR3 here reads CASSLGLAGDQETQYF. The nucleotide sequence is given as TGTGCCAGCAGCTTAGGACTAGCGGGAGACCAAGAGACCCAGTACTTC.